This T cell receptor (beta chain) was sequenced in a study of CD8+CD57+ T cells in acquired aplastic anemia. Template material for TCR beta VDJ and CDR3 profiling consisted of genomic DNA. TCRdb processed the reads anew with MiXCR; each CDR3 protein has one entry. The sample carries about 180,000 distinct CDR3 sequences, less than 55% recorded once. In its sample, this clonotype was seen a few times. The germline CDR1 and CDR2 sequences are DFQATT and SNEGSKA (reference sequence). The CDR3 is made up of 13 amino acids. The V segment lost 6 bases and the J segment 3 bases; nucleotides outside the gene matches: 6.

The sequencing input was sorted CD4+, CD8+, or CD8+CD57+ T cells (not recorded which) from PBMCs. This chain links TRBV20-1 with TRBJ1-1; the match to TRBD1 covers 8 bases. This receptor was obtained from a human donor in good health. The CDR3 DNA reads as TGCAGTGCAGGCGGACAGGGCTACACTGAAGCTTTCTTT. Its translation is CSAGGQGYTEAFF.